The 3 T cell receptor beta chains presented below share a single source sample, sequenced in a study of T cells in localized non-small cell lung cancer. Only in-frame clones appear in the TCRdb table, and some are missing; sequencing was by immunoSEQ multiplex PCR. The table records tens of thousands of clones, more than 70% of them present only once. Specimen: peripheral blood, collected before any cancer treatment. The receptor source for this set is a woman aged 40 to 75 with stage I squamous cell lung carcinoma.

This rearrangement joins TRBV6-6 to TRBJ2-5, with TRBD2 identical over 7 bases. CDR1 MNHNY and CDR2 SVGAGI come from the germline V gene (reference sequence). CDR3 length: 15 amino acids. The V and J ends lost 5 bases and 2 bases, in that order; junction bases with no gene match: 8. The CDR3 DNA reads TGTGCCAGCAGTCTTTTTGCGGGGGAGCAAGAGACCCAGTACTTC. Translation gives CASSLFAGEQETQYF.

The CDR3, as DNA: TGTGCCTGGAGTTTCGGGACAGCCAACAATGAGCAGTTCTTC. The encoded protein is CAWSFGTANNEQFF. V gene TRBV30 combines with J gene TRBJ2-1, with 7 bases identical to TRBD1. Germline values: CDR1 GTSNPN, CDR2 SVGIG (reference sequence). This CDR3 spans 14 amino acids. Losses at the gene ends were 2 bases for V and 5 bases for J; bases not matched to a gene: 6.

J is TRBJ2-3 and V is TRBV30; TRBD1 matches at 9 bases. Trimming at V came to 8 bases and at J to 4 bases, leaving 10 bases not matched to a gene. The CDR3 has 14 residues. Germline V CDR1 and CDR2: GTSNPN, SVGIG (reference sequence). In DNA form, the CDR3 reads TGTGCCGCCCGAGGACAGGGGTTCCCAGATACGCAGTATTTT. As protein: CAARGQGFPDTQYF.